The source of this T cell receptor (beta chain) is a study of T cells after yellow fever vaccination. The overall study: The SMART-Seq v4 Ultra Low Input method served to prepare the low-cell-number fractions.

The CDR3 totals 13 residues. Trimming removed 10 bases at V and 0 bases at J, with 12 bases between. TCRdb re-analysed the 5' RACE reads in MiXCR, keeping a single row per CDR3 protein. The sample lists 250,000 to 400,000 distinct CDR3 sequences; approximately 4% were seen once. Ten or more counts support this clonotype. The V gene is TRBV12-3 or TRBV12-4, the J gene TRBJ1-2; D is ambiguous. Sequenced material: PBMCs, taken 15 days after the yellow fever booster vaccination. The source is a man younger than 30 who received the YFV17D yellow fever vaccine. CDR3 nucleotides: TGTGCCACCTCACAGATATCTAACTATGGCTACACCTTC. Its translation is CATSQISNYGYTF.